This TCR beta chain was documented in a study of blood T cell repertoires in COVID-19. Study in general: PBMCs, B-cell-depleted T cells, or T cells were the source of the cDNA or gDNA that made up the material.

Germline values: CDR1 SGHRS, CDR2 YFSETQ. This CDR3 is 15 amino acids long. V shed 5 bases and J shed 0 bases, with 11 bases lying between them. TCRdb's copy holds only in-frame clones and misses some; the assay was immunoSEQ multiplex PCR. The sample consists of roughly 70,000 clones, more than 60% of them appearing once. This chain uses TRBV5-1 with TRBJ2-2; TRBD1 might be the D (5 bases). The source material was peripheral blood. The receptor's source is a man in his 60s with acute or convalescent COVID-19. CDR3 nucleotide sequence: TGCGCCAGCAGGACAGCCCCCGCGAACACCGGGGAGCTGTTTTTT. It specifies CASRTAPANTGELFF.